Listed below are T cell receptor beta chains from one sample, sequenced in a study of Ad26.COV2.S vaccination and SARS-CoV-2 variants. The method was immunoSEQ multiplex PCR; TCRdb's version includes in-frame clones alone and lacks a portion of them. The sample consists of approximately 410,000 clones, about 92% of them appearing once. The sample here was peripheral blood, taken in a trial of Ad26.COV2.S vaccine versus placebo. The receptors here all came from a person aged 18-60 years who received the Ad26.COV2.S COVID-19 vaccine or a placebo. Both conserved end residues are part of each CDR3. A D gene is named only where the DNA matches it firmly. Only part of the rows carry a size: once, few, many, or a class if the clone is expanded.

D	size	V	J	CDR3	DNA
.	.	TRBV28	TRBJ1-1	CASSFRGLGTEAFF	TGTGCCAGCAGTTTTCGGGGGCTTGGCACTGAAGCTTTCTTT
.	.	TRBV27	TRBJ2-7	CASSLSLRGEQYF	.
.	.	TRBV7-2	TRBJ2-1	CATATQIHNEQFF	TGTGCCACCGCTACGCAAATTCACAATGAGCAGTTCTTC
TRBD1	.	TRBV27	TRBJ2-7	CASSLGTEAYEQYF	TGTGCCAGCAGTCTCGGGACAGAGGCCTACGAGCAGTACTTC
TRBD1	.	TRBV28	TRBJ2-1	CASSSTPVRGLYNEQFF	TGTGCCAGCAGTTCCACCCCGGTCAGGGGGCTCTACAATGAGCAGTTCTTC
.	.	TRBV19	TRBJ1-4	CASSTTTNEKLFF	TGTGCCAGTAGTACAACAACTAATGAAAAACTGTTTTTT
.	.	TRBV12-3/TRBV12-4	TRBJ2-7	CASSFDITYEQYF	TGTGCCAGCAGTTTCGACATCACCTACGAGCAGTACTTC
.	.	TRBV5-4	TRBJ1-6	CASSLVGGHNSPLHF	TGTGCCAGCAGCTTGGTTGGGGGACACAATTCACCCCTCCACTTT
.	few	TRBV19	TRBJ1-3	CASSIGRGNTIYF	TGTGCCAGTAGTATTGGTCGGGGAAACACCATATATTTT
.	.	TRBV6-2/TRBV6-3	TRBJ1-2	CASSSGPTLYGYTF	TGTGCCAGCAGTTCTGGGCCGACACTCTATGGCTACACCTTC
.	.	TRBV20-1	TRBJ2-3	CTQNTDTQYF	TGCACACAAAACACAGATACGCAGTATTTT
TRBD1	.	TRBV19	TRBJ1-5	CASSSWTGWLF	TGTGCCAGTAGTTCGTGGACAGGGTGGCTTTTT
TRBD2	.	TRBV7-2	TRBJ2-3	CASSLFGGGMADTQYF	TGTGCCAGCAGCTTATTCGGGGGGGGCATGGCAGATACGCAGTATTTT
.	.	TRBV19	TRBJ1-1	CASSFSPTGSTEAFF	TGTGCCAGTAGTTTTAGCCCCACGGGATCCACTGAAGCTTTCTTT
TRBD1	.	TRBV6-6	TRBJ2-5	CASSPGRTGGETQYF	TGTGCCAGCAGCCCCGGGCGGACAGGGGGAGAGACCCAGTACTTC
.	.	TRBV24-1	TRBJ1-1	CATSWGSNTEAFF	TGTGCCACCAGTTGGGGAAGCAACACTGAAGCTTTCTTT
.	.	TRBV2	TRBJ1-3	CASSLMRIGNTIYF	TGTGCCAGCAGTCTTATGCGTATAGGAAACACCATATATTTT
TRBD2	.	TRBV10-3	TRBJ2-7	CAISVGGGYHEQYF	TGTGCCATCAGTGTAGGCGGGGGGTATCACGAGCAGTACTTC
.	.	TRBV28	TRBJ2-7	CASKPDSPSYEQYF	TGTGCCAGCAAACCCGACAGTCCCTCCTACGAGCAGTACTTC
.	.	TRBV29-1	TRBJ2-3	CSVATDTQYF	TGCAGCGTTGCGACAGATACGCAGTATTTT
.	.	TRBV6-6	TRBJ1-5	CASEKTGVSNQPQHF	TGTGCCAGTGAGAAAACCGGGGTGAGCAATCAGCCCCAGCATTTT
.	.	TRBV11-2	TRBJ1-1	CASSLAGGRLIKAFF	TGTGCCAGCAGCTTAGCCGGGGGGCGCTTAATTAAAGCTTTCTTT
.	few	TRBV28	TRBJ2-7	CASSEGPREQYF	TGTGCCAGCAGTGAGGGGCCCCGCGAGCAGTACTTC
.	.	TRBV6-5	TRBJ1-2	CASSMDRIYGYTF	TGTGCCAGCAGTATGGACAGAATCTATGGCTACACCTTC
.	once	TRBV12-3/TRBV12-4	TRBJ1-2	CASSLIGISGYTF	TGTGCCAGCAGTTTAATTGGCATCAGCGGCTACACCTTC
TRBD2	.	TRBV28	TRBJ2-1	CASGSGGLPFF	TGTGCCAGCGGCAGCGGGGGACTCCCGTTCTTC
.	once	TRBV11-2	TRBJ2-5	CASSLDLDWTQYF	TGTGCCAGCAGCTTAGACCTAGACTGGACCCAGTACTTC
.	.	TRBV29-1	TRBJ1-3	CSVDGDLSGNTIYF	TGCAGCGTCGACGGGGATCTCTCTGGAAACACCATATATTTT
.	.	TRBV30	TRBJ1-5	CAWSVTGPHQPQHF	TGTGCCTGGAGTGTAACAGGGCCCCATCAGCCCCAGCATTTT
.	.	TRBV6-5	TRBJ1-2	CASSYPTKTGYGYTF	TGTGCCAGCAGTTACCCAACTAAGACAGGCTATGGCTACACCTTC
.	.	TRBV13	TRBJ2-1	CASSLPFRQLTYNEQFF	TGTGCCAGCAGCTTACCCTTCCGACAGCTTACCTACAATGAGCAGTTCTTC
TRBD1	.	TRBV7-9	TRBJ2-2	CASIGTAHGELFF	TGTGCCAGCATTGGGACAGCCCACGGGGAGCTGTTTTTT
.	.	TRBV5-4	TRBJ1-4	CASSFRTGNEKLFF	TGTGCCAGCAGCTTTAGGACCGGTAATGAAAAACTGTTTTTT
TRBD1	.	TRBV30	TRBJ1-2	CAWSVPGTGSYGYTF	TGTGCCTGGAGTGTACCCGGGACAGGGAGCTATGGCTACACCTTC
TRBD1	.	TRBV2	TRBJ1-5	CASNYQGQNNQPQHF	TGTGCCAGCAATTATCAGGGACAGAACAATCAGCCCCAGCATTTT
.	.	TRBV19	TRBJ1-1	CASSINGQLNTEAFF	TGTGCCAGTAGTATAAATGGGCAGTTGAACACTGAAGCTTTCTTT
TRBD2	once	TRBV11-2	TRBJ2-5	CASSFIGGEAETQYF	TGTGCCAGCAGCTTTATCGGGGGGGAGGCGGAGACCCAGTACTTC
.	.	TRBV15	TRBJ2-5	CATSRVGQETQYF	TGTGCCACCAGCAGAGTTGGACAAGAGACCCAGTACTTC
.	.	TRBV24-1	TRBJ2-3	CATSPDITDTQYF	TGTGCCACCAGTCCGGACATCACAGATACGCAGTATTTT
TRBD2	.	TRBV4-3	TRBJ2-3	CASSRYRTSGDITDTQYF	TGCGCCAGCAGCCGATATCGGACTAGCGGGGATATCACAGATACGCAGTATTTT
.	.	TRBV19	TRBJ1-1	CASSIIDRYTEAFF	TGTGCCAGTAGTATTATAGACCGATACACTGAAGCTTTCTTT
TRBD1	.	TRBV6-5	TRBJ2-5	CASSPSGGSETQYF	TGTGCCAGCAGTCCTTCAGGGGGCAGCGAGACCCAGTACTTC
TRBD1	once	TRBV2	TRBJ1-4	CASSVSQGASEKLFF	TGTGCCAGCAGTGTCTCCCAGGGGGCAAGTGAAAAACTGTTTTTT
.	.	TRBV7-9	TRBJ1-3	CASSFGLSGNTIYF	TGTGCCAGCAGCTTCGGGTTGTCGGGAAACACCATATATTTT